This T cell receptor beta chain was documented in a study of T-cell reconstitution after alpha-beta-depleted transplantation in children. With 8 bases removed from V and 9 bases from J, the gap between germline ends came to 23 bases. This CDR3 has 14 residues. General study results and limits: Several hundred expanded graft clones reportedly gave rise to the alpha-beta T cells present about two months after transplant. For some patients, TCRbeta diversity was high at day 60 because of recipient T cells and thymic progenitors that survived. T-cell counts and diversity were attributed mostly to newly produced T cells one year after transplant.

Unique molecular identifiers were built into the TCRbeta library. TCRdb recomputed calls from the PCR reads with MiXCR, one row per CDR3 protein. The sample lists about 110,000 distinct CDR3 sequences; about 9.4% were seen once. In this sample, this clonotype turned up a few times. Antigen: not known. The sequence was collected from a boy aged 2 to 9 with acute lymphoblastic leukemia, due to receive a stem cell transplant. The chain has TRBV12-3 or TRBV12-4 and TRBJ2-7; D is unresolved. The material was PBMCs, obtained before TCRalphabeta/CD19-depleted stem cell transplant. Here the CDR3 DNA reads TGTGCCAGCTATCGTTCCGGGCAACGTAACGTGCAGTACTTC. Translating it yields CASYRSGQRNVQYF.